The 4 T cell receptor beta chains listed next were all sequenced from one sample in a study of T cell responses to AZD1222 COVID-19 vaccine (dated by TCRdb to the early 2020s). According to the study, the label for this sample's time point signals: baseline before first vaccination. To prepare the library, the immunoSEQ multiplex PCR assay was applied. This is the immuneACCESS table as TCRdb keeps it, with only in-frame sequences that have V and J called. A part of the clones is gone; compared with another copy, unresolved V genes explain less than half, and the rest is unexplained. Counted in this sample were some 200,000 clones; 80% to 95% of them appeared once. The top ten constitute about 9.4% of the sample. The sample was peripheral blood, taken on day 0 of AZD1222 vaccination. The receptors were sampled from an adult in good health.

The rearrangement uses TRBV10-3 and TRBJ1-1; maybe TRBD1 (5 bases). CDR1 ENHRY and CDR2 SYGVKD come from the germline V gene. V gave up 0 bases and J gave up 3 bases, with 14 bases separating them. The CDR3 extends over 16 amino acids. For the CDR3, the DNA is TGTGCCATCAGTGAGTCCCTAGGCCTGGGGGACACTGAAGCTTTCTTT. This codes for CAISESLGLGDTEAFF.

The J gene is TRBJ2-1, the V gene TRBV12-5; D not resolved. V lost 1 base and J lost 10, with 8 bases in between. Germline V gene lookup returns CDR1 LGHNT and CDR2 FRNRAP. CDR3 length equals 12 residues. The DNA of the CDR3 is TGTGCTAGTGGTTTGGGGGTAGGCGAGCAGTTCTTC. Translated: CASGLGVGEQFF.

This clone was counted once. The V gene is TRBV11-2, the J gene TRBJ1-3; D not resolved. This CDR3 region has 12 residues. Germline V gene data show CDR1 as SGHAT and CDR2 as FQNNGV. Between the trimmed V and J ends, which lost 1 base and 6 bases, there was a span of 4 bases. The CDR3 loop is CASSLGLNTIYF. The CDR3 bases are TGTGCCAGCAGCTTAGGCCTAAACACCATATATTTT.

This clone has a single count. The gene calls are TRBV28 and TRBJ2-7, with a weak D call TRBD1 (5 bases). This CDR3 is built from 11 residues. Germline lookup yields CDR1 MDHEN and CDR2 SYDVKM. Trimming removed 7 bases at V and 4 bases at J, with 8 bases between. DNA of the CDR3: TGTGCCAGCACCTCAGGGTACGAGCAGTACGTC. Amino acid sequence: CASTSGYEQYV.